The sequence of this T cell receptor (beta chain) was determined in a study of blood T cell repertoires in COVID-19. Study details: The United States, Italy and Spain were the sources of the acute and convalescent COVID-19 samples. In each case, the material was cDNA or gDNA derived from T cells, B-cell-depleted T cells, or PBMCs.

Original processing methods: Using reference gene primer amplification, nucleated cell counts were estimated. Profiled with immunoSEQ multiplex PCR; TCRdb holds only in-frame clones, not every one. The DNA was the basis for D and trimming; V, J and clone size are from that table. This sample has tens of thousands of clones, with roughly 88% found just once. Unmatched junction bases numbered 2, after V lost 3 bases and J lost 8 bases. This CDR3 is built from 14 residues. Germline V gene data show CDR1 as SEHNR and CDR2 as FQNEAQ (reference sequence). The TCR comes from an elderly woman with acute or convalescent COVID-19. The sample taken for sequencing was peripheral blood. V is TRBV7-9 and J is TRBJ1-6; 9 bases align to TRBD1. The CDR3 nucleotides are TGTGCCAGCAGCTTTGGACAGGGGTATTCACCCCTCCACTTT. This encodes CASSFGQGYSPLHF.